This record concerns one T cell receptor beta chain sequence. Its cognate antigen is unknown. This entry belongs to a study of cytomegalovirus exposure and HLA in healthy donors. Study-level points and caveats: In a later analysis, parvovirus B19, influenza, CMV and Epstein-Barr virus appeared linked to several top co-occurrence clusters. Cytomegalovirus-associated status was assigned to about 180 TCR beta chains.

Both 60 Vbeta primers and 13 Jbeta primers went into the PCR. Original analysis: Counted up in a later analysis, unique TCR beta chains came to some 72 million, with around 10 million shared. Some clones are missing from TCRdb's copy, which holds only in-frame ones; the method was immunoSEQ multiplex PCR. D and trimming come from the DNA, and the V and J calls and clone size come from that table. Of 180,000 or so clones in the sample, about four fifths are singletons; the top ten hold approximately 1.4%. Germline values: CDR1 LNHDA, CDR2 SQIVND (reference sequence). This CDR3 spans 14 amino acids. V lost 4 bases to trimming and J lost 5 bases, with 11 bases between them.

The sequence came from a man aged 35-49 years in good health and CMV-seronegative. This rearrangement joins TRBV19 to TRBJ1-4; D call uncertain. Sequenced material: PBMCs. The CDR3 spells CASSRAGRNEKLFF. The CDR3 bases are TGTGCCAGTAGTAGGGCCGGTCGGAATGAAAAACTGTTTTTT.